The clone carrying this T cell receptor beta chain occurred many times. Time point denoted: before trial treatment. All of the donors were given nivolumab, ipilimumab, aspirin, low-dose cyclophosphamide and low-dose radiotherapy as part of RACIN, a single-arm trial. Primers used for first-strand cDNA, a TRAV- and TRBV-specific set, covered both alpha and beta chains. TCR amplification used about 20 PCR cycles, a constant-region primer and a V-primer adapter. TCRdb re-called the reads through MiXCR, storing one row per CDR3 protein. Here the sample spans tens of thousands of distinct CDR3 sequences, 15% to 20% being singletons. These data originate in a study of low-dose radiotherapy and immunotherapy resistance in tumors. This CDR3 region has 15 residues. CDR1 is SGHNT, CDR2 YYREEE, per germline (reference sequence). V lost 1 base, J lost 0 bases, and 8 bases lay in between.

The sequencing used PBMCs, collected before treatment. The chain links TRBV5-4 to TRBJ2-1, with D perhaps TRBD2 (5 bases). The sequence came from a male donor with prostate cancer. Written as DNA, the CDR3 is TGTGCCAGCAGCTTGAACGGGGTCTCCTACAATGAGCAGTTCTTC. Residues: CASSLNGVSYNEQFF. Full variable domain (outside the CDR3, taken from reference TRBV5-4 and TRBJ2-1): ETGVTQSPTHLIKTRGQQVTLRCSSQSGHNTVSWYQQALGQGPQFIFQYYREEENGRGNFPPRFSGLQFPNYSSELNVNALELDDSALYLCASSLNGVSYNEQFFGPGTRLTVL.